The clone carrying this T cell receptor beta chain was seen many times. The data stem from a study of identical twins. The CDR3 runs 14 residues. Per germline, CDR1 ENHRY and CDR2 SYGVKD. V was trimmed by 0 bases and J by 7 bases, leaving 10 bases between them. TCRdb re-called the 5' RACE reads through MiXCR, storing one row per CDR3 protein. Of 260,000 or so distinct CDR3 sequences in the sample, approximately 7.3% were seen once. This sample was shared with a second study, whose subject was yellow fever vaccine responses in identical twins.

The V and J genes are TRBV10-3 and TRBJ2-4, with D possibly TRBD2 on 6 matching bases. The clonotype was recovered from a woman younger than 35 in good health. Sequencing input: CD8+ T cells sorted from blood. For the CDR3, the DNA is TGTGCCATCAGTGAGTCTGCGGAGGGGAACATTCAGTACTTC. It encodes CAISESAEGNIQYF.